The text below deals with one TCR beta chain. Compared with germline, one end of the junction differs, possibly owing to a read error. Profiled with immunoSEQ multiplex PCR; TCRdb holds only in-frame clones, not every one. This table holds around 130,000 clones, roughly 90% found once. This entry belongs to a study of control samples from healthy donors and cancer patients. Germline CDR1 and CDR2: SSHAT and FNYEAQ (reference sequence). The CDR3 runs to 14 residues. The specimen was blood. This receptor was taken from a man aged 18 to 30 in good health. This chain joins TRBV7-7 and TRBJ2-2; no definite D call. The CDR3 region has the DNA TGTGCTAGCAGGCCGACTTCGAACACCGGGGAGCTGTTTTTT. Protein: CASRPTSNTGELFF.